Listed below are T cell receptor beta chains from one sample, sequenced in a study of T cell repertoires in MIS-A myocarditis. The method was immunoSEQ multiplex PCR; TCRdb's version includes in-frame clones alone and lacks a portion of them. This sample carries 14,000 to 15,000 clones, around 69% of them seen once, and the ten largest clones take more than 55%. Sequencing was done on a sample of left ventricle heart tissue obtained at autopsy. The source of these receptors is a man aged 18 to 29 with fulminant myocarditis from multisystem inflammatory syndrome in adults (MIS-A) after COVID-19. Each CDR3 is given with its conserved first and last residue. A D gene is named only where the DNA matches it firmly. The size field is filled for only some rows; it gives once, few, many or a size class.

clone_size	d_call	v_call	j_call	cdr3_aa	cdr3_nt
NA	NA	TRBV9	TRBJ1-2	CASSRTIDRPVGYTF	TGTGCCAGCAGTCGTACTATTGACAGGCCTGTTGGCTACACCTTC
few	TRBD1	TRBV7-2	TRBJ1-2	CASSPDRRYGYTF	TGTGCCAGCAGCCCGGACAGGCGGTATGGCTACACCTTC
few	NA	TRBV19	TRBJ2-2	CASSNYPGELFF	TGTGCCAGTAGTAATTATCCCGGGGAGCTGTTTTTT
NA	TRBD2	TRBV4-1	TRBJ2-1	CASSQVGTWGGLAQFF	TGCGCCAGCAGCCAAGTGGGGACTTGGGGGGGACTAGCGCAGTTCTTC
NA	TRBD1	TRBV9	TRBJ1-5	CASSDGTPGGQPQHF	TGTGCCAGCAGCGATGGGACTCCAGGGGGACAGCCCCAGCATTTT
NA	NA	TRBV9	TRBJ2-3	CASSVALSSTDTQYF	TGTGCCAGCAGCGTAGCACTTTCCAGCACAGATACGCAGTATTTT
NA	NA	TRBV4-2	TRBJ1-2	CASSSTLREGYTF	TGTGCCAGCAGCTCCACACTCCGGGAGGGCTACACCTTC
NA	NA	TRBV6-6	TRBJ1-6	CASSYLKDGPLHF	TGTGCCAGCAGTTACTTAAAAGACGGTCCCCTCCACTTT
NA	NA	TRBV28	TRBJ2-1	CASSYLAGAVGEQFF	TGTGCCAGCAGTTATCTGGCAGGGGCCGTTGGTGAGCAGTTCTTC
NA	NA	TRBV27	TRBJ1-5	CASSLGGELDTQHF	TGTGCCAGCAGTTTGGGCGGTGAGCTTGACACCCAGCATTTT
NA	NA	TRBV29-1	TRBJ1-3	CSARGHESSGNTIYF	TGCAGCGCCCGAGGGCACGAAAGCTCTGGAAACACCATATATTTT
NA	TRBD1	TRBV30	TRBJ2-7	CAWGKRDRVWEQYF	TGTGCCTGGGGCAAACGGGACAGGGTATGGGAGCAGTACTTC
NA	NA	TRBV30	TRBJ1-1	CAWSGTGGVNTEAFF	TGTGCCTGGAGTGGTACAGGAGGAGTGAACACTGAAGCTTTCTTT
NA	NA	TRBV10-3	TRBJ2-3	CAISHGLSSTDTQYF	TGTGCCATCAGCCATGGACTCTCCAGCACAGATACGCAGTATTTT
NA	NA	TRBV7-8	TRBJ1-3	CASSFGPIAYF	TGTGCCAGCAGCTTCGGGCCAATCGCGTATTTT
NA	NA	TRBV28	TRBJ1-2	CASILGGVLGGYTF	TGTGCCAGCATCCTTGGGGGTGTCCTCGGTGGCTACACCTTC
NA	TRBD2	TRBV18	TRBJ2-2	CASSAGGHTGELFF	TGTGCCAGCTCAGCGGGAGGACACACCGGGGAGCTGTTTTTT